Below are 16 T cell receptor beta chains sequenced from a single sample in a study of blood T cell repertoires in COVID-19. Produced via immunoSEQ multiplex PCR; TCRdb's table is partial and in-frame only. The repertoire holds about 130,000 clones, with roughly 90% as singletons. The sample was peripheral blood. These receptors were collected from a man aged 50 or older with active or convalescent COVID-19.

V gene TRBV28 combines with J gene TRBJ1-5, with D perhaps TRBD1 (5 bases). Germline loops: CDR1 MDHEN, CDR2 SYDVKM. Deletions cut 7 bases from V and 2 bases from J, with 9 bases between. The CDR3 totals 13 residues. This chain's CDR3 is CASKGPGNQPQHF. CDR3 sequence (DNA): TGTGCCAGCAAGGGGCCGGGCAATCAGCCCCAGCATTTT. Filled out from reference TRBV28 and TRBJ1-5, the complete variable domain reads DVKVTQSSRYLVKRTGEKVFLECVQDMDHENMFWYRQDPGLGLRLIYFSYDVKMKEKGDIPEGYSVSREKKERFSLILESASTNQTSMYLCASKGPGNQPQHFGDGTRLSIL.

This chain connects TRBV5-4 to TRBJ2-5, with 7 bases matching TRBD2. This CDR3 is built from 15 residues. Per the germline V gene, CDR1 is SGHNT and CDR2 is YYREEE (reference sequence). Unmatched junction bases numbered 10, after V lost 4 bases and J lost 4 bases. In DNA, the CDR3 is TGTGCCAGCAGCCTTTTAAGGCGGGAGTCAGAGACCCAGTACTTC. Its translation is CASSLLRRESETQYF.

The J gene is TRBJ1-5, the V gene TRBV5-6, with 11 bases lining up with TRBD1. Looked up from germline, CDR1 is SGHDT and CDR2 is YYEEEE. V dropped 4 bases and J dropped 7; count of bases not matched to a gene: 4. The CDR3 is 14 residues long. Written as DNA, the CDR3 is TGTGCCAGCAGCCTAGGACAGGGGGCACAGCCCCAGCATTTT. Translated, it gives CASSLGQGAQPQHF.

This clone was detected only once. J is TRBJ1-4 and V is TRBV6-1, with D tentatively TRBD1 (5 bases). Per germline, CDR1 MNHNS and CDR2 SASEGT. The CDR3 runs to 15 residues. Trimming cost V 3 bases and J 0 bases, with 8 bases left between them. CDR3 residues: CASSDIQATNEKLFF. The CDR3 region has the DNA TGTGCCAGCAGTGACATACAGGCAACTAATGAAAAACTGTTTTTT.

In its sample, this clone was seen once. The chain employs TRBV23-1 and TRBJ1-5; D might be TRBD1 (5 bases). TRBV23-1 qualifies as an ORF whose function is uncertain. Trimming cost V 10 bases and J 5 bases, with 21 bases left between them. The CDR3 is 15 residues long. The CDR3 DNA sequence: TGCGCCATCCCGACCCCCCCGACGGGGGATCAGCCCCAGCATTTT. The encoded protein is CAIPTPPTGDQPQHF.

The chain recombines TRBV6-5 with TRBJ2-7; a weak D match, TRBD2 (5 bases). The CDR3 runs to 12 residues. CDR1 is MNHEY, CDR2 SVGAGI, per germline. The germline V and J ends were trimmed by 4 bases and 6 bases, with 10 bases remaining between them. The chain's CDR3 is CASSWRGGEQYF. The CDR3 DNA is TGTGCCAGCAGTTGGAGAGGAGGCGAGCAGTACTTC.

The V gene is TRBV5-8, the J gene TRBJ1-5; possible D gene TRBD1, 5 bases. The CDR3 consists of 16 residues. V was trimmed by 1 base and J by 2 bases, leaving 13 bases between them. From germline, CDR1 is SGHTS and CDR2 YDEGEE. This CDR3 is CASSLMAGVGNQPQHF. In nucleotides, the CDR3 is TGTGCCAGCAGCTTGATGGCGGGGGTCGGCAATCAGCCCCAGCATTTT.

The chain has TRBV20-1 and TRBJ2-7; 8 bases line up with TRBD2. V dropped 6 bases and J dropped 3; count of bases not matched to a gene: 1. CDR1 is DFQATT, CDR2 SNEGSKA, per germline (reference sequence). The CDR3 sequence is 11 residues long. The CDR3 region has the DNA TGCAGTGCGGCGGGGGGCTACGAGCAGTACTTC. This encodes CSAAGGYEQYF.

This clone has only one observation. This chain joins TRBV6-5 and TRBJ2-5, with 9 bases that match TRBD2. The CDR3 has 14 amino acids. Unmatched junction bases numbered 7, after V lost 6 bases and J lost 5 bases. Germline V gene sequence: CDR1 MNHEY, CDR2 SVGAGI. Here the CDR3 reads CASRSGGLPETQYF. DNA of the CDR3: TGTGCCAGCAGGAGCGGGGGGTTGCCGGAGACCCAGTACTTC.

The chain links TRBV5-1 to TRBJ2-5; D ambiguous. In germline, CDR1 is SGHRS, CDR2 YFSETQ. V lost 0 bases and J 5 bases, leaving 11 bases between the germline ends. This CDR3 has 14 residues. DNA of the CDR3: TGCGCCAGCAGCTTGGAGCCAGGCCGGGAGACCCAGTACTTC. Translating gives CASSLEPGRETQYF.

The chain recombines TRBV19 with TRBJ2-1; TRBD2 matches at 8 bases. Germline CDR1 and CDR2: LNHDA and SQIVND (reference sequence). V lost 2 bases to trimming and J lost 0 bases; unmatched junction nucleotides: 3. CDR3 size: 16 residues. DNA for the CDR3: TGTGCCAGTAGTATATCGGGAGGGAGCTCCTACAATGAGCAGTTCTTC. Protein: CASSISGGSSYNEQFF. The entire variable domain, with the rest obtained from reference TRBV19 and TRBJ2-1, is as follows: DGGITQSPKYLFRKEGQNVTLSCEQNLNHDAMYWYRQDPGQGLRLIYYSQIVNDFQKGDIAEGYSVSREKKESFPLTVTSAQKNPTAFYLCASSISGGSSYNEQFFGPGTRLTVL.

The rearrangement links TRBV14 to TRBJ1-3; D gene unclear. Germline CDR1 is SGHDN and CDR2 is FVKESK. This CDR3 spans 14 amino acids. V lost 1 base and J 1 base, leaving 5 bases between the germline ends. The CDR3 coding sequence is TGTGCCAGCAGCCAAGCCGGGTCTGGAAACACCATATATTTT. Its protein is CASSQAGSGNTIYF.

The V call is TRBV18, the J call TRBJ1-4; the D is unclear. Germline V CDR1 and CDR2: KGHSH, LQKENI. The CDR3 runs 13 residues. Trimming shortened V by 8 bases and J by 1 base, and 8 bases separated the two germline ends. CDR3 sequence reads: CASSGLTNEKLFF. CDR3 DNA sequence: TGTGCCAGCAGCGGACTAACTAATGAAAAACTGTTTTTT.

The J gene is TRBJ2-1, the V gene TRBV10-1; 11 nucleotides match TRBD2. The CDR3 runs to 17 residues. V shed 3 bases and J 3 bases; nucleotides not matched to a gene: 7. Germline V lookup: CDR1 WNHNN, CDR2 SYGVQD (reference sequence). The CDR3 region has the DNA TGCGCCAGCAGTGAACCGACTAGCGGGGAAAGCTACAATGAGCAGTTCTTC. It encodes CASSEPTSGESYNEQFF.

The rearrangement uses TRBV11-2 and TRBJ1-1; the D gene is possibly TRBD1 (6 bases). The germline V gene has CDR1 SGHAT and CDR2 FQNNGV. Trimming shortened V by 5 bases and J by 5 bases, and 9 bases separated the two germline ends. The CDR3 length is 12 residues. Written as DNA, the CDR3 is TGTGCCAGCAGCCCCACAGGGACTGAAGCTTTCTTT. Translation gives CASSPTGTEAFF.

This clone occurred a few times. The genes are TRBV25-1 and TRBJ1-1; tentatively, D is TRBD1 (5 bases). Germline V lookup: CDR1 MGHDK, CDR2 SYGVNS. V was cut by 1 base and J by 0 bases, with 9 bases left in between. The CDR3 has 15 amino acids. CDR3 in DNA: TGTGCCAGCAGTGAATTAGGGGATATGAACACTGAAGCTTTCTTT. Amino acids: CASSELGDMNTEAFF.